Each of the 13 T cell receptor beta chains below was sequenced from the same sample in a study of neurological immune-mediated disorders. Documented time point: longitudinal time-point 3. TCRdb itself ran the 5' RACE reads through MiXCR, one entry per CDR3 protein. The sample has about 45,000 distinct CDR3 sequences, roughly 14% seen once. Material for sequencing was PBMCs. The receptor set was obtained from a man aged 30-40 years in good health.

This clonotype was observed at least ten times. The chain recombines TRBV7-9 with TRBJ2-1, with no clear D. V was cut by 3 bases and J by 8 bases, with 11 bases left in between. CDR3 size: 13 residues. The germline V gene encodes CDR1 SEHNR and CDR2 FQNEAQ (reference sequence). The CDR3 protein is CASSFFSSHEQFF. CDR3 bases: TGTGCCAGCAGCTTTTTTTCTTCGCATGAGCAGTTCTTC.

In this sample, this clonotype turned up many times. The chain uses TRBV29-1 and TRBJ2-7; a possible D gene is TRBD1 (5 bases). Germline assignment: CDR1 SQVTM and CDR2 ANQGSEA. The CDR3 loop spans 13 amino acids. Trimming took 4 bases from V and 1 from J, leaving 11 bases between them. CDR3 loop: CSVVIQGSYEQYF. The CDR3 coding sequence is TGCAGCGTTGTCATCCAGGGTTCCTACGAGCAGTACTTC.

This clonotype was recorded many times. The V gene is TRBV5-1, the J gene TRBJ2-1; possibly TRBD1 or TRBD2 for D (5 bases each). The germline V gene encodes CDR1 SGHRS and CDR2 YFSETQ. Trimming took off 3 bases at V and 7 bases at J, with 17 bases between the two ends. This CDR3 is built from 15 residues. DNA for the CDR3: TGCGCCAGCAGCTACACCGGGACGGTGTTAAATGAGCAGTTCTTC. This codes for CASSYTGTVLNEQFF.

This clonotype was detected ten times or more. This chain links TRBV7-8 with TRBJ2-1, with D unclear. V dropped 1 base and J dropped 6 bases, with 7 bases sitting between them. CDR1 is SGHVS, CDR2 FQNEAQ, per germline. This CDR3 comprises 13 residues. The CDR3 DNA sequence: TGTGCCAGCAGCTTAGTCCCTGTCAATGAGCAGTTCTTC. This gives the protein CASSLVPVNEQFF.

This clonotype was observed at least ten times. The rearrangement uses TRBV20-1 and TRBJ2-5; the match to TRBD2 covers 12 bases. V dropped 0 bases and J dropped 2; count of bases not matched to a gene: 10. The CDR3 is 18 amino acids. Germline V gene sequence: CDR1 DFQATT, CDR2 SNEGSKA (reference sequence). The CDR3 bases are TGCAGTGCTAGAGATGGAAATCCTAGCGGGAGGGATCAAGAGACCCAGTACTTC. Amino acid sequence: CSARDGNPSGRDQETQYF.

The chain links TRBV29-1 to TRBJ2-5; D is perhaps TRBD1 (5 bases). From germline, CDR1 is SQVTM and CDR2 ANQGSEA. Trimming stripped 8 bases from V and 7 bases from J, with 14 bases between. The CDR3 is 11 residues long. The CDR3, as DNA: TGCAGCATACACAGGACCAGGACCCAGTACTTC. This gives the protein CSIHRTRTQYF. Using reference TRBV29-1 and TRBJ2-5 for the parts outside the CDR3, the full variable domain is SAVISQKPSRDICQRGTSLTIQCQVDSQVTMMFWYRQQPGQSLTLIATANQGSEATYESGFVIDKFPISRPNLTFSTLTVSNMSPEDSSIYLCSIHRTRTQYFGPGTRLLVL.

This clonotype was observed at least ten times. This chain links TRBV3-1 with TRBJ2-1; 7 bases agree with TRBD2. The CDR3 has 19 amino acids. V shed 0 bases and J 5 bases; nucleotides not matched to a gene: 16. CDR1 is LGHDT and CDR2 is YNNKEL in the germline V gene (reference sequence). The CDR3 coding sequence is TGTGCCAGCAGCCAAGATTACCTGGGGCCGGGAGGTTGGAACAATGAGCAGTTCTTC. This codes for CASSQDYLGPGGWNNEQFF.

This clonotype was detected many times. This rearrangement joins TRBV28 to TRBJ1-1; weak D call: TRBD1 (5 bases). Germline lookup yields CDR1 MDHEN and CDR2 SYDVKM. The germline V and J ends were trimmed by 2 bases and 3 bases, with 10 bases remaining between them. This CDR3 has 14 amino acids. The CDR3 protein is CASSLVRDYTEAFF. DNA for the CDR3: TGTGCCAGCAGTTTAGTCCGGGACTACACTGAAGCTTTCTTT.

This clonotype was picked up many times. The chain couples TRBV20-1 to TRBJ1-1; maybe TRBD1 (5 bases). V was clipped by 5 bases and J by 0 bases, with 22 bases between them. The CDR3 has 17 amino acids. Germline V gene lookup returns CDR1 DFQATT and CDR2 SNEGSKA (reference sequence). In nucleotides, the CDR3 is TGCAGTGCTGCTGCGGAGGGGCGAAGGTTTTTGAACACTGAAGCTTTCTTT. This encodes CSAAAEGRRFLNTEAFF.

There are many counts of this clonotype. This sequence joins TRBV5-5 and TRBJ1-1; D unresolved. The CDR3 length is 14 residues. V dropped 4 bases and J dropped 6 bases, with 16 bases sitting between them. Germline-derived CDR1 and CDR2 are SGHKS and YYEKEE (reference sequence). CDR3: CASSRQEGRAEAFF. CDR3 nucleotide sequence: TGTGCCAGCAGCCGGCAAGAAGGGAGGGCTGAAGCTTTCTTT.

This clonotype was seen at least ten times. This rearrangement joins TRBV27 to TRBJ1-1; possibly TRBD1 for D (5 bases). Per germline, CDR1 MNHEY and CDR2 SMNVEV (reference sequence). Trimming stripped 4 bases from V and 2 bases from J, with 11 bases between. The CDR3 is 14 amino acids. The CDR3 is CASSSGTFNTEAFF. In DNA form, the CDR3 reads TGTGCCAGCAGTTCCGGGACGTTCAACACTGAAGCTTTCTTT.

The table lists this clonotype with many counts. V and J are TRBV29-1 and TRBJ2-5, with D perhaps matching TRBD2 (6 bases). Germline V lookup: CDR1 SQVTM, CDR2 ANQGSEA. The CDR3 contains 15 residues. Trimming pared 1 base from V and 2 bases from J, leaving 14 bases between. CDR3 sequence (DNA): TGCAGCGTTGAAGGCGGGGTAGCCCCACAAGAGACCCAGTACTTC. This translates into CSVEGGVAPQETQYF. Supplemented by reference TRBV29-1 and TRBJ2-5, the full variable domain reads SAVISQKPSRDICQRGTSLTIQCQVDSQVTMMFWYRQQPGQSLTLIATANQGSEATYESGFVIDKFPISRPNLTFSTLTVSNMSPEDSSIYLCSVEGGVAPQETQYFGPGTRLLVL.

This clonotype was found many times. The chain uses TRBV7-9 and TRBJ2-1; possibly TRBD1 for D (5 bases). The CDR3 is made up of 13 amino acids. Germline loops: CDR1 SEHNR, CDR2 FQNEAQ (reference sequence). Trimming took off 1 base at V and 13 bases at J, with 14 bases between the two ends. The CDR3 is CASSLVGTGQQFF. In DNA, the CDR3 is TGTGCCAGCAGCTTAGTCGGAACAGGCCAACAGTTCTTC.